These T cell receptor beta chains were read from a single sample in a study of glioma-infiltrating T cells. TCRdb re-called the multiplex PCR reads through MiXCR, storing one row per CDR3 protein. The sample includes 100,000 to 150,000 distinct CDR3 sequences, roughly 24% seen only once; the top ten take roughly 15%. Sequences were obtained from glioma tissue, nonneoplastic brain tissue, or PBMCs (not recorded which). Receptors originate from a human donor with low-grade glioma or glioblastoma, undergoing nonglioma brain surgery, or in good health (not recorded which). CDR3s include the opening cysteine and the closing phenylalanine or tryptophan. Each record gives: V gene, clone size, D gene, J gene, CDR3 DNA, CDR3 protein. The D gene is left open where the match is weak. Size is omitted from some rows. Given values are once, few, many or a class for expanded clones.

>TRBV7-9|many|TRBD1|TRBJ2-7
TGTGCCAGCAGCTTGTTCGGGACAGGGCCGTCCGTTTGGTACTTC
CASSLFGTGPSVWYF
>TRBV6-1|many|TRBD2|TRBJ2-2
TGTGCCAGCAGCAACCTAGCGGGAGTAGGTTCCGGGGAGCTGTTTTTT
CASSNLAGVGSGELFF
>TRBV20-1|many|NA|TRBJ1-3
TGCAGTGCTCCGGTCTCTGGAAACACCATATATTTT
CSAPVSGNTIYF
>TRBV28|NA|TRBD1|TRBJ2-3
TGTGCCAACAGGGGCACCAGCAAAGATACGCAGTATTTT
CANRGTSKDTQYF
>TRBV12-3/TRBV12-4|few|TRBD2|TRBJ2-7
TGTGCCAGCAGTCCCGGGACTAGCGGGAGTAGGGAGCAGTACTTC
CASSPGTSGSREQYF
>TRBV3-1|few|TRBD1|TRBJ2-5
TGTGCCAGCGAAGGGGACAGGGGGATACAAGAGACCCAGTACTTC
CASEGDRGIQETQYF
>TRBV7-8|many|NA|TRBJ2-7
TGTGCCAGCAGCCCGAGATTGAGCAGCTCCTACGAGCAGTACTTC
CASSPRLSSSYEQYF
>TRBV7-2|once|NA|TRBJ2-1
TGTGCCAGCAGCTTTTTAGGCGGGGCCGTCGACAATGAGCAGTTCTTC
CASSFLGGAVDNEQFF
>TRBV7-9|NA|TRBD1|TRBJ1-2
TGTGCCAGCAGCTCCGGACAGGGAGTCCATGGCTACACCTTC
CASSSGQGVHGYTF
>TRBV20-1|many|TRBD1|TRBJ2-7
TGCAGTGCTAGAGGACAGGGAACGAAGGAGCAGTACTTC
CSARGQGTKEQYF
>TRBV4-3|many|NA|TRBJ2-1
TGCGCCAGCAGCCCCGAGGGTAGAATCGCCAATGAGCAGTTCTTC
CASSPEGRIANEQFF
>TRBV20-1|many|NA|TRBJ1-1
TGCAGTGCTTGTCATAGAGCCACTGAAGCTTTCTTT
CSACHRATEAFF
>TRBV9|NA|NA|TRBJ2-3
TGTGCCAGCAGCGTAGTCGGGAGAGGGGGAGATACGCAGTATTTT
CASSVVGRGGDTQYF
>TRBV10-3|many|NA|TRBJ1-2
TGTGCCATCAGCTATGGACAGAACTATGGCTACACCTTC
CAISYGQNYGYTF
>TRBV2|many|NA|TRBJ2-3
TGTGCCAGCGGAGGCCCAGATACGCAGTATTTT
CASGGPDTQYF
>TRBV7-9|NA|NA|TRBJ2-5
TGTGCCAGCAGCCCAGGGGGGGTCGAGACCCAGTACTTC
CASSPGGVETQYF
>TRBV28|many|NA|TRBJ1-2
TGTGCCAGCAGTTCCTACCTCGAGGGAACGGGCGGCTACACCTTC
CASSSYLEGTGGYTF
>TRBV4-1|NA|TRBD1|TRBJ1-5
TGTGCCAGCAGCCTAGGGGACAGGGATAGCAATCAGCCCAAGCATTTT
CASSLGDRDSNQPKHF
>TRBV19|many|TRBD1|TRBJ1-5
TGTGCCAGTAGGCCGACAGGGACTCAGCCCCAGCATTTT
CASRPTGTQPQHF
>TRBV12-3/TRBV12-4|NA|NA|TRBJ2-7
TGTGCCAGCAGTTTTTACCCTGCCTACGAGCAGTACTTC
CASSFYPAYEQYF
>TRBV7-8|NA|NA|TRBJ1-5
TGTGCCACGGGTATCTTAGGCGGTCAGCCCCAGCATTTT
CATGILGGQPQHF
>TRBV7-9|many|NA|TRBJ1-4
TGTGCCAGCAGCTTAGGAGCAACTAATGAAAAACTGTTTTTT
CASSLGATNEKLFF
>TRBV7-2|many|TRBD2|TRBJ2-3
TGTGCCAGCAGCTTAGGTAGTTATGTGCCGGGGACTAGCGGAGAAAGCACAGATACGCAGTATTTT
CASSLGSYVPGTSGESTDTQYF
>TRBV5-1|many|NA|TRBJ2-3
TGCGCCAGCAGCTTGGTTCGGAGCACAGATACGCAGTATTTT
CASSLVRSTDTQYF
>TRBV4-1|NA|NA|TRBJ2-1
TGCGCCAGCAGCCCCCTGATGGCAGGGAGTGAGCAGTTCTTC
CASSPLMAGSEQFF
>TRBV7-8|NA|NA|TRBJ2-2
TGTGCCAGCAGCGCCTACCGGGGCAGGGCCGGGGAGCTGTTTTTT
CASSAYRGRAGELFF
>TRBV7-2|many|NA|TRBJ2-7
TGTGCCAGCAGCTCCCCTGGCAGGGCCCTCCACGAGCAGTACTTC
CASSSPGRALHEQYF
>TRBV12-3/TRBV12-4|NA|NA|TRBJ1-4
TGTGCCAGCAGTACAAACAGGGAAGCGCGCGAAAAACTGTTTTTT
CASSTNREAREKLFF
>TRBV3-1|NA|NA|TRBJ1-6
TGTGGCAGCAGCCAAGGGAATTCCTATAATTCACCCCTCCACTTT
CGSSQGNSYNSPLHF
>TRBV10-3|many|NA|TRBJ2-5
TGTGCCATCAGCGGGACCAACCAAGAGACCCAGTACTTC
CAISGTNQETQYF
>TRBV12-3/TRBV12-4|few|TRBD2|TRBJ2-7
TGTGCCAGCAGTTTACAGACTAGCGGAATCTACGAGCAGTACTTC
CASSLQTSGIYEQYF
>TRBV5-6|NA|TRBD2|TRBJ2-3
TGTGCCAGCAGCCAAACCGGAGCGGGAGTCAAGGCAGATACGCAGTATTTT
CASSQTGAGVKADTQYF
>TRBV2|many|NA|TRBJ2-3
TGTGCCAGCAGTTTTGGCGATACGCAGTATTTT
CASSFGDTQYF
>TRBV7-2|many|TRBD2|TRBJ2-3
TGTGCCAGCAGTTATATAGCGGGAGCCGGGGTAGATACGCAGTATTTT
CASSYIAGAGVDTQYF
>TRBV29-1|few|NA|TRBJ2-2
TGCAGCGTTGGACGACTATACACCGGGGAGCTGTTTTTT
CSVGRLYTGELFF
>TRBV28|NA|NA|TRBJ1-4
TGTGCCAGCAGTCGGACAGTGATTAGTGAAAAGCTGTTTTTT
CASSRTVISEKLFF
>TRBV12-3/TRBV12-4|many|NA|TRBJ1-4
TGTGCCAGCAGTTCATTACACCGTTCTAATGAAAAACTGTTTTTT
CASSSLHRSNEKLFF
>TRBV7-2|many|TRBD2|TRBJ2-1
TGTGCCAGCAGCTTGGGGGGGACTGGGAGTTACAATGAGCAGTTCTTC
CASSLGGTGSYNEQFF
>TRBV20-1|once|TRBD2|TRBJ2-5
TGCAGTGCACACAGAACTAGTTTGGCGGGAGAAACCCAGTACTTC
CSAHRTSLAGETQYF
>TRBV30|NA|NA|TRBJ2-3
TGTGCCTGGGAACGGGATACGCAGTATTTT
CAWERDTQYF
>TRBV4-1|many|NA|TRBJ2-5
TGCGCCAGCAGCCAAGAATTGGTAATGGCCCAGTACTTC
CASSQELVMAQYF
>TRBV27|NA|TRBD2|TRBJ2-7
TGTGCCAGCAGTTTGGGCGGGGGGACCTACGAGCAGTACTTC
CASSLGGGTYEQYF
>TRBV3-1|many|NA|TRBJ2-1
TGTGCCAGCAGCCAAGCGGCGTGGCCGGTCATTCAGTTCTTC
CASSQAAWPVIQFF
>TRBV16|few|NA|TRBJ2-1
TGTGCCAGCAGCCAATCGGGGACTCGGACTGAGCAGTTCTTC
CASSQSGTRTEQFF
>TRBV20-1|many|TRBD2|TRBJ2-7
TGCAGCTTTAGGGCCCCCTCTAGCGGGAGGACCTCGGGGCAGTACTTC
CSFRAPSSGRTSGQYF
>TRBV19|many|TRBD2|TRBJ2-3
TGTGCCAGTAGTCCACGACTAGCGGGCCCCCTCACAGATACGCAGTATTTT
CASSPRLAGPLTDTQYF
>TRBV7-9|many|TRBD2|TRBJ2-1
TGTGCCAGCAGCTTTACTAGCGGGAGTTACAATGAGCAGTTCTTC
CASSFTSGSYNEQFF
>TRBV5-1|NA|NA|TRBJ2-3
TGCGCCAGCAGCCTAGCAGGAGATCAGAGCACAGATACGCAGTATTTT
CASSLAGDQSTDTQYF